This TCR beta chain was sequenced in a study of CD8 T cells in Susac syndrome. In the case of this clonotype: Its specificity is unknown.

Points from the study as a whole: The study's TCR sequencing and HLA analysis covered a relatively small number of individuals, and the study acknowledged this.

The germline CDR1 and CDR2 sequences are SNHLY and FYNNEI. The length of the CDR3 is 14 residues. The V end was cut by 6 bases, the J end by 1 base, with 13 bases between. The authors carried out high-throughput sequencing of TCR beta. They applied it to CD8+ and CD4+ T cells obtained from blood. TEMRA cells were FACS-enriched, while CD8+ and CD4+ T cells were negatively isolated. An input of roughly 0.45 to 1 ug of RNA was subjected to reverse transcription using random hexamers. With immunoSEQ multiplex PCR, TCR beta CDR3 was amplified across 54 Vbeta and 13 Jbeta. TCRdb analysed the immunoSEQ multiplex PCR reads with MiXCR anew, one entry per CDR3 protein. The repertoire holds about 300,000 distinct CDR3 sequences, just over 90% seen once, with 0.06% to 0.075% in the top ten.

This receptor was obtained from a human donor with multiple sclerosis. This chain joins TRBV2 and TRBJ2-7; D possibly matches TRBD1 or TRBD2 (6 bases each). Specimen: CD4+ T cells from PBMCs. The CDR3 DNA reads TGTGCCAGCAGGGGGGGACACTTATCCTACGAGCAGTACTTC. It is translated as CASRGGHLSYEQYF.